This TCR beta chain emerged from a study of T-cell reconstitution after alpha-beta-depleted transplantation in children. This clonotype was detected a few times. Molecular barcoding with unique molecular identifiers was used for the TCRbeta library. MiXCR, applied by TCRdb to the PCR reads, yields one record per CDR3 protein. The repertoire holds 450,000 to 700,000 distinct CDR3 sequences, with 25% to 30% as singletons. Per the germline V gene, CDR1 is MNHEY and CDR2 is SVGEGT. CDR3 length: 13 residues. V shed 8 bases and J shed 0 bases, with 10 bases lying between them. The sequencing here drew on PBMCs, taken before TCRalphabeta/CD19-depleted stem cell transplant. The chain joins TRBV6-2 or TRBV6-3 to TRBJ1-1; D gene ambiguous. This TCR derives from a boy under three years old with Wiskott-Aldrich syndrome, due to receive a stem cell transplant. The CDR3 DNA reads TGTGCCAGCTCTACCTCACTGAACACTGAAGCTTTCTTT. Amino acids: CASSTSLNTEAFF.